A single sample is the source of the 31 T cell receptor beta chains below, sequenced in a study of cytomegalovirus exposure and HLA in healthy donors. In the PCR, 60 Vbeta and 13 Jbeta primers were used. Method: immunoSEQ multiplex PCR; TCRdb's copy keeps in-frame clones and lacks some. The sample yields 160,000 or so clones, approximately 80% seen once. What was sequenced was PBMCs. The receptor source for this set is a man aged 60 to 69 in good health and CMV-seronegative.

The CDR3 sequence: CATSRDPLWSGVPSSYNEQFF. The CDR3 nucleotides read TGTGCCACCAGCAGAGATCCCCTTTGGAGCGGGGTTCCCAGCTCCTACAATGAGCAGTTCTTC. The chain has TRBV15 and TRBJ2-1; 7 bases match TRBD2. The V and J ends lost 0 bases and 0 bases, in that order; junction bases with no gene match: 17. The CDR3 is 21 residues long. Per germline, CDR1 LNHNV and CDR2 YYDKDF (reference sequence).

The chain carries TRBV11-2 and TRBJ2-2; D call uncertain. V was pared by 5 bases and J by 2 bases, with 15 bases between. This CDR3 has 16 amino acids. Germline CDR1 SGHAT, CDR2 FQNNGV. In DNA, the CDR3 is TGTGCCAGCAGCCAGCACGGCGGAGCAAACACCGGGGAGCTGTTTTTT. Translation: CASSQHGGANTGELFF.

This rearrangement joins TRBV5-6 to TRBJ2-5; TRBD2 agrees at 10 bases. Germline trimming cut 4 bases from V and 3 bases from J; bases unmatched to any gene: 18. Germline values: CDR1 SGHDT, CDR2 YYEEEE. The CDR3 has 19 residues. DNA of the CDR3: TGTGCCAGCAGCCTGAGTCTACTAGCGGGGCCAATCTTCAAAGAGACCCAGTACTTC. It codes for CASSLSLLAGPIFKETQYF. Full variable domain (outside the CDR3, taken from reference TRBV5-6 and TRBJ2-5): DAGVTQSPTHLIKTRGQQVTLRCSPKSGHDTVSWYQQALGQGPQFIFQYYEEEERQRGNFPDRFSGHQFPNYSSELNVNALLLGDSALYLCASSLSLLAGPIFKETQYFGPGTRLLVL.

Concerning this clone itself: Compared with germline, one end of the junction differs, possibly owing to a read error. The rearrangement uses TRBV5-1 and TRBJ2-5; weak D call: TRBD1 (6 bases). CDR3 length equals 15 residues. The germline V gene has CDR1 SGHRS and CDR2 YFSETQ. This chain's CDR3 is CASSWGTTGWETRYF. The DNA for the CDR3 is TGCGCCAGCAGCTGGGGGACCACAGGGTGGGAGACCCGGTACTTC.

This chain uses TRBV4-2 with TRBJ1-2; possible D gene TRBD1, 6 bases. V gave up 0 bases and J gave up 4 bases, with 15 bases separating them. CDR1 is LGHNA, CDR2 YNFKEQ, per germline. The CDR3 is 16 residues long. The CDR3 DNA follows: TGTGCCAGCAGCCAAGATCAGTGGGGGGGCCCCTATGGCTACACCTTC. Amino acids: CASSQDQWGGPYGYTF.

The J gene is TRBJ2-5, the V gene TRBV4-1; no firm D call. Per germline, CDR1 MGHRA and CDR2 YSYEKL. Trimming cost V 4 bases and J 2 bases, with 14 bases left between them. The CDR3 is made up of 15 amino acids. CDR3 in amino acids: CASSRTELPQETQYF. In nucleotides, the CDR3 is TGCGCCAGCAGCCGAACAGAGCTACCTCAAGAGACCCAGTACTTC.

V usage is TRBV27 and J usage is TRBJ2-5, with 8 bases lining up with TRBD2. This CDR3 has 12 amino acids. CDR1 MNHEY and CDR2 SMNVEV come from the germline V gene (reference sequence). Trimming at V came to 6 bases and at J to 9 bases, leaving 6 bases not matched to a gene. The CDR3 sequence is CASSPLGGAQYF. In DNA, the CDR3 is TGTGCCAGCAGCCCTCTCGGGGGGGCCCAGTACTTC.

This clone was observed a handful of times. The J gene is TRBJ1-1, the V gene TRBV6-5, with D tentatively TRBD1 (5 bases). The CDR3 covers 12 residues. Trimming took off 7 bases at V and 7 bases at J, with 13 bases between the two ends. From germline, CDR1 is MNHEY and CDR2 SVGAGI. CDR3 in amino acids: CASNRIGSEAFF. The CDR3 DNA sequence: TGTGCCAGCAACAGGATCGGGAGTGAAGCTTTCTTT.

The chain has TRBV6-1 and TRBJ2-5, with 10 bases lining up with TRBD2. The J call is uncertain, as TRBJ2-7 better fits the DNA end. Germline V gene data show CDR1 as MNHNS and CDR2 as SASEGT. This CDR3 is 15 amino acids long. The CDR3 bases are TGTGCCAGCAGTGAAGCGTTAGCGGGAGGCTACGAGCAGTACTTC. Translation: CASSEALAGGYEQYF.

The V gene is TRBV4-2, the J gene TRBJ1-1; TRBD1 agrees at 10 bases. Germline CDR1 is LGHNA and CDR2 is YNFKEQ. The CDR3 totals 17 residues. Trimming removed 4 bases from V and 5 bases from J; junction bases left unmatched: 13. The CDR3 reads CASSPYPGQGKWTEAFF. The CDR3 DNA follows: TGTGCCAGCAGCCCCTACCCGGGACAGGGGAAGTGGACTGAAGCTTTCTTT.

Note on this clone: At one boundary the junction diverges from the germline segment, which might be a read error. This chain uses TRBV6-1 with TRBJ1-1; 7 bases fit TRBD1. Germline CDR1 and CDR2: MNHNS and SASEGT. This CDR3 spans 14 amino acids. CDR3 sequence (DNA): TGTGCCAGCAGTACGACAGGGCAGAACCCTGAAGCTTTCTTT. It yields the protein CASSTTGQNPEAFF.

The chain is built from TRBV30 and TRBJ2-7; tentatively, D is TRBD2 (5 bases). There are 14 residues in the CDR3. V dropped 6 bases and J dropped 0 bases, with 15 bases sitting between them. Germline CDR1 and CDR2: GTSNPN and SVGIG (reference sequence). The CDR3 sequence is CACNGNQSSYEQYF. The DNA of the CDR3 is TGTGCCTGTAACGGGAATCAGAGCTCCTACGAGCAGTACTTC. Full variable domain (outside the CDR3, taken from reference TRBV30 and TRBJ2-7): SQTIHQWPATLVQPVGSPLSLECTVEGTSNPNLYWYRQAAGRGLQLLFYSVGIGQISSEVPQNLSASRPQDRQFILSSKKLLLSDSGFYLCACNGNQSSYEQYFGPGTRLTVT.

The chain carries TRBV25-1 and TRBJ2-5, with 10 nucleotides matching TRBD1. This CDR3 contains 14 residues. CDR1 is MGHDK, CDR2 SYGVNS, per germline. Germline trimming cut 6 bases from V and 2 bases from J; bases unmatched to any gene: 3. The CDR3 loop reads CASRGQGKQETQYF. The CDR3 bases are TGTGCCAGCAGGGGACAGGGGAAACAAGAGACCCAGTACTTC.

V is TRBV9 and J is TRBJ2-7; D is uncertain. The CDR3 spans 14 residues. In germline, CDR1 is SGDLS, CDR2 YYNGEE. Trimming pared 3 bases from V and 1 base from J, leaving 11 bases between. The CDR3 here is CASSEVAGSYEQYF. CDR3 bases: TGTGCCAGCAGCGAAGTGGCAGGTTCCTACGAGCAGTACTTC. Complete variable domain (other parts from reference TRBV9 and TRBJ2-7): DSGVTQTPKHLITATGQRVTLRCSPRSGDLSVYWYQQSLDQGLQFLIQYYNGEERAKGNILERFSAQQFPDLHSELNLSSLELGDSALYFCASSEVAGSYEQYFGPGTRLTVT.

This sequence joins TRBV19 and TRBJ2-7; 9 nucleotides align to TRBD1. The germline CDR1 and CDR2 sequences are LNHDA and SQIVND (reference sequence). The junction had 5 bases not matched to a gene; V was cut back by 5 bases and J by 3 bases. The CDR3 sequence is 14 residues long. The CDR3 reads CASSSRDRVYEQYF. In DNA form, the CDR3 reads TGTGCCAGTAGTTCCCGGGACAGGGTCTACGAGCAGTACTTC. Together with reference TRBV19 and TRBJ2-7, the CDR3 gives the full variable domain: DGGITQSPKYLFRKEGQNVTLSCEQNLNHDAMYWYRQDPGQGLRLIYYSQIVNDFQKGDIAEGYSVSREKKESFPLTVTSAQKNPTAFYLCASSSRDRVYEQYFGPGTRLTVT.

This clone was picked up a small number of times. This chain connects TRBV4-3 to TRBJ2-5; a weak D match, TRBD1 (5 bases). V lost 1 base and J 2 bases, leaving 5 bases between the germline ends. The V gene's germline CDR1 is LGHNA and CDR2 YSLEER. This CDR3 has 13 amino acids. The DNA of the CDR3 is TGCGCCAGCAGCCAAGGACAGCAAGAGACCCAGTACTTC. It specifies CASSQGQQETQYF.

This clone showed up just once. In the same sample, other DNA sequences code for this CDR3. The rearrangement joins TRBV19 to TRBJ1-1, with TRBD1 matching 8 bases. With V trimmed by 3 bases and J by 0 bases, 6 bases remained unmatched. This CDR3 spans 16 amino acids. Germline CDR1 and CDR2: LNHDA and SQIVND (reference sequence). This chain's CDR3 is CASSMGTGPLNTEAFF. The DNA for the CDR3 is TGTGCCAGTAGTATGGGGACAGGACCTCTGAACACTGAAGCTTTCTTT.

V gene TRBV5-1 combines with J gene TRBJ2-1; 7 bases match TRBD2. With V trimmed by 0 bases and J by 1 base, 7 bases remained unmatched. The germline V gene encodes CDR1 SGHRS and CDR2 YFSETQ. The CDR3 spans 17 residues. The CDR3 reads CASSLGGGGVSYNEQFF. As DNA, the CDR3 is TGCGCCAGCAGCTTGGGGGGGGGAGGGGTTTCCTACAATGAGCAGTTCTTC.

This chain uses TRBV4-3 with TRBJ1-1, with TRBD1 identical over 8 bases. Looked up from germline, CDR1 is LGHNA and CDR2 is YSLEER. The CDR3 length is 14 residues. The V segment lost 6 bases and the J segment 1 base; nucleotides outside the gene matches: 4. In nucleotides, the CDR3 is TGCGCCAGCAGGGTGGGGACAGGGAACACTGAAGCTTTCTTT. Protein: CASRVGTGNTEAFF.

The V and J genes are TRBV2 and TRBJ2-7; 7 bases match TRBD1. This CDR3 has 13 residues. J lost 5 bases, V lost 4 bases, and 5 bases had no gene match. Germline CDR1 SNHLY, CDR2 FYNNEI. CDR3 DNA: TGTGCCAGCAGTGCGACAGGGTTCGACGAGCAGTACTTC. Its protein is CASSATGFDEQYF.

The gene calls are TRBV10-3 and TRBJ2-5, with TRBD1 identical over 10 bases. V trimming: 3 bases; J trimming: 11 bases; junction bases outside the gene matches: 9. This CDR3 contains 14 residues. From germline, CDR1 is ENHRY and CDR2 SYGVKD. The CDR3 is CAISEPTGGWEQYF. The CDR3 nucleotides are TGTGCCATCAGTGAACCGACAGGGGGCTGGGAGCAGTACTTC.

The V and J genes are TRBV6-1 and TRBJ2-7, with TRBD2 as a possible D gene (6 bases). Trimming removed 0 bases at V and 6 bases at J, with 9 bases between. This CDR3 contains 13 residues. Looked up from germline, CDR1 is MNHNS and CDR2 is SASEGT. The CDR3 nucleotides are TGTGCCAGCAGTGAAGCGCGGGGCCGCGAGCAGTACTTC. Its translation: CASSEARGREQYF.

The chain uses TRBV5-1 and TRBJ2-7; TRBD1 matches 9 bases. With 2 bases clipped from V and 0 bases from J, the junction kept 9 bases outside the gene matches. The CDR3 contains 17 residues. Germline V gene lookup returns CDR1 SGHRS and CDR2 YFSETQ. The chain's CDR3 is CASSLQGAITSSYEQYF. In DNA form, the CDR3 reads TGCGCCAGCAGCTTACAGGGGGCAATTACGAGCTCCTACGAGCAGTACTTC.

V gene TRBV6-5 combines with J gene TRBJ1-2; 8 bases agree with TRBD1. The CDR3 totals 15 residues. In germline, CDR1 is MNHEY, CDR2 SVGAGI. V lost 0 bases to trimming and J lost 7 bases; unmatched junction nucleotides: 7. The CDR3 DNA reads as TGTGCCAGCAGTTACTCGTCAGGGGGCATTGGTGGCTACACCTTC. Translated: CASSYSSGGIGGYTF.

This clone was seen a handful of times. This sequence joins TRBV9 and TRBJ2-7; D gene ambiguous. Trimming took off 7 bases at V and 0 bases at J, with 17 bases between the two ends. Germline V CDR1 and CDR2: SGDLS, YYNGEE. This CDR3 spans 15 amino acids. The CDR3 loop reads CASRDNSLPSYEQYF. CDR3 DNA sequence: TGTGCCAGCCGAGACAATTCTCTGCCCTCCTACGAGCAGTACTTC. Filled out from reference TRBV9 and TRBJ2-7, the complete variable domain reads DSGVTQTPKHLITATGQRVTLRCSPRSGDLSVYWYQQSLDQGLQFLIQYYNGEERAKGNILERFSAQQFPDLHSELNLSSLELGDSALYFCASRDNSLPSYEQYFGPGTRLTVT.

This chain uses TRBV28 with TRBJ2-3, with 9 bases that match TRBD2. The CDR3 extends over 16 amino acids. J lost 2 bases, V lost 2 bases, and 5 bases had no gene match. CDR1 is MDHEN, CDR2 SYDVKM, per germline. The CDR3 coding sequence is TGTGCCAGCAGTTTACGGCTAGCGGGACACACAGATACGCAGTATTTT. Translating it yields CASSLRLAGHTDTQYF.

The CDR3, as DNA: TGTGCCAGCAGCTTGGTCCTAGCGAACACAGATACGCAGTATTTT. This gives the protein CASSLVLANTDTQYF. The rearrangement uses TRBV5-6 and TRBJ2-3; the D gene is possibly TRBD2 (6 bases). V was shortened by 0 bases and J by 2 bases, with 10 bases between the two germline ends. This CDR3 comprises 15 residues. Germline CDR1 and CDR2: SGHDT and YYEEEE.

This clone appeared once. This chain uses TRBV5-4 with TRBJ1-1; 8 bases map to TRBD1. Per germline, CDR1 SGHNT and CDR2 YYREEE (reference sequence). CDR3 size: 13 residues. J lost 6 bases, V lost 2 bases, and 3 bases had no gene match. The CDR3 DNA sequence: TGTGCCAGCAGCTTCCAGGGGGCCGCTGAAGCTTTCTTT. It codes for CASSFQGAAEAFF.

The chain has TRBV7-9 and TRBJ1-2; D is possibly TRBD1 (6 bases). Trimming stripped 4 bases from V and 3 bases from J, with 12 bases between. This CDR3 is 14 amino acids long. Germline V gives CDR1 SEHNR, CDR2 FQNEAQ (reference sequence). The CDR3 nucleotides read TGTGCCAGCAGCTCTCAGGGGTTGGACTATGGCTACACCTTC. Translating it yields CASSSQGLDYGYTF.

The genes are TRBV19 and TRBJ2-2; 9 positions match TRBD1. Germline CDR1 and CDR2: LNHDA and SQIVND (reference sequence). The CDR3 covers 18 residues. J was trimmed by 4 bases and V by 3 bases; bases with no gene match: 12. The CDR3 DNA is TGTGCCAGTAGTATCATTATGGCGGGACAGGGACCCACCGGGGAGCTGTTTTTT. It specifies CASSIIMAGQGPTGELFF.

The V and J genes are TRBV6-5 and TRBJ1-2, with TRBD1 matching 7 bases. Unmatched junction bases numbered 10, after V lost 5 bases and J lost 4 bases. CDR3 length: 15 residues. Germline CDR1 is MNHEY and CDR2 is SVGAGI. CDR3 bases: TGTGCCAGCAGTCAACCCCTCACAGGGGCCTATGGCTACACCTTC. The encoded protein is CASSQPLTGAYGYTF.